The 15 T cell receptor beta chains below were found in one sample sequenced in a study of Ad26.COV2.S vaccination and SARS-CoV-2 variants. The method was immunoSEQ multiplex PCR; TCRdb's version includes in-frame clones alone and lacks a portion of them. The sample carries around 350,000 clones, around 90% recorded once. The input for sequencing was peripheral blood, taken after recovery from COVID-19. Receptors originate from a human donor who had recovered from COVID-19.

V is TRBV10-2 and J is TRBJ1-2; D perhaps matches TRBD1 (5 bases). Trimming removed 6 bases from V and 2 bases from J, with 10 bases in between. This CDR3 spans 13 amino acids. Germline V gene sequence: CDR1 WSHSY, CDR2 SAAADI. The CDR3 DNA sequence: TGCGCCAGCAGATGGGAGGGGAACTATGGCTACACCTTC. It yields the protein CASRWEGNYGYTF.

This sequence joins TRBV12-3 or TRBV12-4 and TRBJ1-2; maybe TRBD1 (6 bases). The CDR3 consists of 13 residues. V was pared by 5 bases and J by 4 bases, with 11 bases between. CDR3 protein: CASSPDRIYGYTF. Written as DNA, the CDR3 is TGTGCCAGCAGTCCGGACAGAATCTATGGCTACACCTTC.

The V and J genes are TRBV9 and TRBJ2-5; 8 bases fit TRBD2. The CDR3 has 15 amino acids. V was pared by 4 bases and J by 5 bases, with 10 bases of the junction left unmatched. CDR1 SGDLS and CDR2 YYNGEE come from the germline V gene. In DNA, the CDR3 is TGTGCCAGCAGCTCAGCCGGGACTAGAGGGGAGACCCAGTACTTC. This sequence encodes CASSSAGTRGETQYF.

CDR3 loop: CATSEPWTGSQPQHF. DNA for the CDR3: TGTGCCACCAGCGAACCTTGGACAGGGAGCCAGCCCCAGCATTTT. The genes are TRBV15 and TRBJ1-5; TRBD1 agrees at 8 bases. The V segment lost 5 bases and the J segment 7 bases; nucleotides outside the gene matches: 10. From germline, CDR1 is LNHNV and CDR2 YYDKDF (reference sequence). CDR3 length: 15 residues.

The chain is built from TRBV9 and TRBJ1-1, with D perhaps matching TRBD1 (5 bases). CDR3 length: 13 residues. The germline CDR1 and CDR2 sequences are SGDLS and YYNGEE. Trimming cost V 4 bases and J 4 bases, with 11 bases left between them. In nucleotides, the CDR3 is TGTGCCAGCAGCCCGCAGGGACCCACTGAAGCTTTCTTT. Amino acids: CASSPQGPTEAFF.

This clone appeared once. V is TRBV2 and J is TRBJ1-1; 7 bases fit TRBD1. Unmatched junction bases numbered 7, after V lost 3 bases and J lost 0 bases. The CDR3 is made up of 16 amino acids. Germline V lookup: CDR1 SNHLY, CDR2 FYNNEI. The CDR3 coding sequence is TGTGCCAGCAGTGATCCTTCGGACAGGTTGAACACTGAAGCTTTCTTT. This sequence encodes CASSDPSDRLNTEAFF.

The rearrangement links TRBV5-6 to TRBJ2-5, with D perhaps matching TRBD1 (5 bases). Per the germline V gene, CDR1 is SGHDT and CDR2 is YYEEEE. The CDR3 contains 18 residues. The germline V and J ends were trimmed by 1 base and 1 base, with 20 bases remaining between them. The CDR3 sequence is CASSLKVGVGQFQETQYF. CDR3 nucleotides: TGTGCCAGCAGCTTGAAGGTAGGGGTAGGTCAGTTCCAAGAGACCCAGTACTTC.

CDR3 bases: TGCGCCAGCAGCCACGGCAGGGACACTGAAGCTTTCTTT. This codes for CASSHGRDTEAFF. The V gene is TRBV4-3, the J gene TRBJ1-1; D may be TRBD1 (5 bases). CDR1 and CDR2 from the germline V gene are LGHNA and YSLEER. Trimming took 3 bases from V and 3 from J, leaving 8 bases between them. The CDR3 covers 13 residues.

This clone appeared a single time. The CDR3 DNA sequence: TGTGCCAGCAGCCCCAGAGAGACCCAGTACTTC. Translated: CASSPRETQYF. This chain uses TRBV7-9 with TRBJ2-5; D is unresolved. Germline V lookup: CDR1 SEHNR, CDR2 FQNEAQ (reference sequence). V was pared by 5 bases and J by 4 bases, with 5 bases between. CDR3 length: 11 residues.

The rearrangement joins TRBV5-4 to TRBJ2-6; a weak D match, TRBD2 (6 bases). Germline values: CDR1 SGHNT, CDR2 YYREEE (reference sequence). This CDR3 contains 16 residues. V lost 0 bases and J 2 bases, leaving 9 bases between the germline ends. CDR3 region: CASSLGGVAGANVLTF. The CDR3 coding sequence is TGTGCCAGCAGCTTGGGGGGGGTAGCTGGGGCCAACGTCCTGACTTTC.

The chain uses TRBV19 and TRBJ1-2; D is unclear. Germline CDR1 reads LNHDA; CDR2 reads SQIVND (reference sequence). The CDR3 extends over 12 amino acids. The germline V and J ends were trimmed by 5 bases and 2 bases, with 6 bases remaining between them. CDR3 DNA: TGTGCCAGTAGTCACGGAAACTATGGCTACACCTTC. It yields the protein CASSHGNYGYTF.

The J gene is TRBJ1-2, the V gene TRBV7-6; D is undetermined. With 1 base removed from V and 1 base from J, the gap between germline ends came to 10 bases. There are 15 residues in the CDR3. Germline CDR1 SGHVS, CDR2 FNYEAQ. CDR3 in DNA: TGTGCCAGCAGCTTAGGCCCTGGGGTTAACTATGGCTACACCTTC. It translates to CASSLGPGVNYGYTF. Using reference TRBV7-6 and TRBJ1-2 for the parts outside the CDR3, the full variable domain is GAGVSQSPRYKVTKRGQDVALRCDPISGHVSLYWYRQALGQGPEFLTYFNYEAQQDKSGLPNDRFSAERPEGSISTLTIQRTEQRDSAMYRCASSLGPGVNYGYTFGSGTRLTVV.

CDR3 sequence (DNA): TGCGCCAGCAGTGATTACAGCTCTGGAAACACCATATATTTT. This sequence encodes CASSDYSSGNTIYF. The chain recombines TRBV10-2 with TRBJ1-3; D uncertain. V was shortened by 3 bases and J by 0 bases, with 6 bases between the two germline ends. The CDR3 loop spans 14 amino acids. Looked up from germline, CDR1 is WSHSY and CDR2 is SAAADI.

The rearrangement joins TRBV20-1 to TRBJ1-1; D unclear. The CDR3 totals 13 residues. V lost 3 bases and J lost 4, with 12 bases in between. Germline V gene lookup returns CDR1 DFQATT and CDR2 SNEGSKA (reference sequence). The CDR3: CSASRVRVTEAFF. The CDR3 DNA reads TGCAGTGCTAGTAGAGTGAGGGTCACTGAAGCTTTCTTT.

The rearrangement links TRBV5-1 to TRBJ2-7; D is perhaps TRBD1 (5 bases). Germline V gives CDR1 SGHRS, CDR2 YFSETQ. The V end lost 4 bases, the J end lost 3 bases, and 14 bases lay between the germline ends. The CDR3 totals 14 residues. The CDR3 DNA sequence: TGCGCCAGCAGCGCGGACATACGAGACTACGAGCAGTACTTC. It specifies CASSADIRDYEQYF.